Listed below are T cell receptor beta chains from one sample, sequenced in a study of blood T cell repertoires in COVID-19. Clones were sequenced by immunoSEQ multiplex PCR, and TCRdb holds only the in-frame ones, with some missing. Found here are 180,000 or so clones, 84% of them singletons; the top ten hold 13% to 15%. The sequencing input was PBMCs or T cells enriched from blood (not recorded which). The receptors originated from a man over 45 who had recovered from COVID-19. Each CDR3 is given with its conserved first and last residue. A D gene is named only where the DNA matches it firmly. Rows may omit the clone size; those that give it use once, few, many or a size class.

j_call: TRBJ1-6; clone_size: NA; v_call: TRBV28; d_call: NA; cdr3_nt: TGTGCCAGCAGGACTCATCCGGACAAACCCCTCCACTTT; cdr3_aa: CASRTHPDKPLHF
j_call: TRBJ1-2; clone_size: NA; v_call: TRBV16; d_call: NA; cdr3_nt: TGTGCCAGCAGGCACAGGTCCCCTTCCTATGGCTACACCTTC; cdr3_aa: CASRHRSPSYGYTF
j_call: TRBJ1-2; clone_size: few; v_call: TRBV4-1; d_call: TRBD1; cdr3_nt: TGCGCCAGCAGCCAAGGGGACCGGGACAGGGGGTATGGCTACACCTTC; cdr3_aa: CASSQGDRDRGYGYTF
j_call: TRBJ1-3; clone_size: NA; v_call: TRBV12-3/TRBV12-4; d_call: NA; cdr3_nt: TGTGCCAGCAGCCAACATTCTGGAAACACCATATATTTT; cdr3_aa: CASSQHSGNTIYF
j_call: TRBJ1-6; clone_size: NA; v_call: TRBV4-1; d_call: NA; cdr3_nt: TGCGCCAGCAGCCACGGGAAGCTCTCACAAAATTCACCCCTCCACTTT; cdr3_aa: CASSHGKLSQNSPLHF
j_call: TRBJ1-4; clone_size: once; v_call: TRBV19; d_call: NA; cdr3_nt: TGTGCCAGTAGTCTAAACAGGACACCTAATGAAAAACTGTTTTTT; cdr3_aa: CASSLNRTPNEKLFF
j_call: TRBJ2-2; clone_size: NA; v_call: TRBV7-9; d_call: TRBD2; cdr3_nt: TGTGCCAGCAGACCCGGGACTAGAGACACCGGGGAGCTGTTTTTT; cdr3_aa: CASRPGTRDTGELFF
j_call: TRBJ1-5; clone_size: few; v_call: TRBV28; d_call: NA; cdr3_nt: TGTGCCAGCAGTTTACGAGGGTTTGGTCAGCCCCAGCATTTT; cdr3_aa: CASSLRGFGQPQHF
j_call: TRBJ1-5; clone_size: NA; v_call: TRBV7-2; d_call: NA; cdr3_nt: TGTGCCAGCAGCGGACTACCTTTGGTTCAGCCCCAGCATTTT; cdr3_aa: CASSGLPLVQPQHF
j_call: TRBJ1-2; clone_size: NA; v_call: TRBV3-1/TRBV3-2; d_call: NA; cdr3_nt: TGTGCCAGCAGCCAAGATGGGACATCTATAGGCACCTTC; cdr3_aa: CASSQDGTSIGTF
j_call: TRBJ1-1; clone_size: few; v_call: TRBV7-6; d_call: NA; cdr3_nt: TGTGCCAGCAGCTTAGATCTACAGTCGAACACTGAAGCTTTCTTT; cdr3_aa: CASSLDLQSNTEAFF
j_call: TRBJ1-6; clone_size: few; v_call: TRBV30; d_call: NA; cdr3_nt: TGTGCCTGGAGTACCCAGAATTCACCCCTCCACTTT; cdr3_aa: CAWSTQNSPLHF
j_call: TRBJ2-1; clone_size: once; v_call: TRBV28; d_call: TRBD1; cdr3_nt: TGTGCCAGCAGTTTTGGACAGGGGATGGGTTACAATGAGCAGTTCTTC; cdr3_aa: CASSFGQGMGYNEQFF
j_call: TRBJ1-2; clone_size: once; v_call: TRBV5-1; d_call: TRBD1; cdr3_nt: TGCGCCAGCAGCCTGGGAACAGGGGGCGACTATGGCTACACCTTC; cdr3_aa: CASSLGTGGDYGYTF
j_call: TRBJ1-5; clone_size: NA; v_call: TRBV19; d_call: TRBD1; cdr3_nt: TGTGCCAGTAGTCTATGGACAGGGGATCAGCCCCAGCATTTT; cdr3_aa: CASSLWTGDQPQHF
j_call: TRBJ2-5; clone_size: NA; v_call: TRBV27; d_call: NA; cdr3_nt: TGTGCCAGCGCAATATCGGACATCGACCGAGAGACCCAGTACTTC; cdr3_aa: CASAISDIDRETQYF
j_call: TRBJ1-2; clone_size: NA; v_call: TRBV10-1; d_call: NA; cdr3_nt: TGCGCCAGCAGTGAGTCGGGCAGGGCTCATGGCTACACCTTC; cdr3_aa: CASSESGRAHGYTF
j_call: TRBJ2-7; clone_size: once; v_call: TRBV5-1; d_call: NA; cdr3_nt: TGCGCCAGCAGCTTGGACAGGGTCTACGAGCAGTACTTC; cdr3_aa: CASSLDRVYEQYF
j_call: TRBJ1-2; clone_size: NA; v_call: TRBV6-5; d_call: NA; cdr3_nt: TGTGCCAGCAGTACATCTAACTATGGCTACACCTTC; cdr3_aa: CASSTSNYGYTF
j_call: TRBJ2-7; clone_size: NA; v_call: TRBV15; d_call: TRBD1; cdr3_nt: TGTGCCACCAGCAGAGGAGGAGGACAGGGGGCATCCTACGAGCAGTACTTC; cdr3_aa: CATSRGGGQGASYEQYF
j_call: TRBJ1-2; clone_size: few; v_call: TRBV18; d_call: TRBD1; cdr3_nt: TGTGCCAGCTCACCAGACAGGGGCTATGGCTACACCTTC; cdr3_aa: CASSPDRGYGYTF
j_call: TRBJ1-5; clone_size: NA; v_call: TRBV28; d_call: TRBD1; cdr3_nt: TGTGCCAGCAGGTCGACAGGGGGAGGCAATCAGCCCCAGCATTTT; cdr3_aa: CASRSTGGGNQPQHF
j_call: TRBJ2-3; clone_size: NA; v_call: TRBV9; d_call: TRBD2; cdr3_nt: TGTGCCAGCAGCGTAGTGGGAGCGGGGGGAACAGATACGCAGTATTTT; cdr3_aa: CASSVVGAGGTDTQYF
j_call: TRBJ2-1; clone_size: NA; v_call: TRBV28; d_call: TRBD2; cdr3_nt: TGTGCCAGCTCCCGGTCTAGCGGACACAATGAGCAGTTCTTC; cdr3_aa: CASSRSSGHNEQFF
j_call: TRBJ2-3; clone_size: medium-sized; v_call: TRBV7-9; d_call: TRBD2; cdr3_nt: TGTGCCAGCAGCTCGGGACTAGCGGGGGTAGCAGATACGCAGTATTTT; cdr3_aa: CASSSGLAGVADTQYF
j_call: TRBJ2-5; clone_size: NA; v_call: TRBV5-1; d_call: NA; cdr3_nt: TGCGCCAGCAGCCGGGACCAAGAGACCCAGTACTTC; cdr3_aa: CASSRDQETQYF
j_call: TRBJ1-5; clone_size: NA; v_call: TRBV3-1/TRBV3-2; d_call: TRBD1; cdr3_nt: TGTGCCAGCAGCCAAGCCCCGGGACAGAGTAGCAATCAGCCCCAGCATTTT; cdr3_aa: CASSQAPGQSSNQPQHF
j_call: TRBJ2-2; clone_size: NA; v_call: TRBV18; d_call: TRBD2; cdr3_nt: TGTGCCAGCTCACTAATATCGGCTAGCGGGGGACTTAACACCGGGGAGCTGTTTTTT; cdr3_aa: CASSLISASGGLNTGELFF
j_call: TRBJ1-2; clone_size: NA; v_call: TRBV28; d_call: TRBD1; cdr3_nt: TGTGCCAGCAGTTCTCCCCCGGGACAGGGGAAAGGTGGCTACACCTTC; cdr3_aa: CASSSPPGQGKGGYTF
j_call: TRBJ1-2; clone_size: once; v_call: TRBV12-3/TRBV12-4; d_call: NA; cdr3_nt: TGTGCCAGCAACCCAGGGCCCGGTGGCTACACCTTC; cdr3_aa: CASNPGPGGYTF
j_call: TRBJ2-7; clone_size: NA; v_call: TRBV5-1; d_call: TRBD1; cdr3_nt: TGCGCCAGCAGCACCTCGACCGGGACAGGATTCTTCGAGCAGTACTTC; cdr3_aa: CASSTSTGTGFFEQYF
j_call: TRBJ2-1; clone_size: many; v_call: TRBV11-2; d_call: NA; cdr3_nt: TGTGCCAGCAGCTTACAACCCAGGGATGAGCAGTTCTTC; cdr3_aa: CASSLQPRDEQFF
j_call: TRBJ2-4; clone_size: NA; v_call: TRBV19; d_call: TRBD1; cdr3_nt: TGTGCCAGTAGTCCCCTGCCGGGACAGGGAGTCAAAAACATTCAGTACTTC; cdr3_aa: CASSPLPGQGVKNIQYF